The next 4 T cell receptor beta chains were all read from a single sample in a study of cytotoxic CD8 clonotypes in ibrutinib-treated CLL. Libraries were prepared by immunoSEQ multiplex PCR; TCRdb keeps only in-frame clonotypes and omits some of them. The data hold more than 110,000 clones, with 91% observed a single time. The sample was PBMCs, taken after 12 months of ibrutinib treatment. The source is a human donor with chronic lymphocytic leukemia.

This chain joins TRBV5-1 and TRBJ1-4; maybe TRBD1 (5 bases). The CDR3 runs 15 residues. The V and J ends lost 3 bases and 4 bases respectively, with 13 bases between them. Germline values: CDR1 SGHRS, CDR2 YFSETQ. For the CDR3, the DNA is TGCGCCAGCAGCTCTGTAGACAGTTATAATGAAAAACTGTTTTTT. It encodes CASSSVDSYNEKLFF.

CDR3 region: CASSLAPLQGARLSGNTIYF. As DNA, the CDR3 is TGTGCCAGCAGCTTGGCCCCGTTACAGGGGGCGCGACTCTCTGGAAACACCATATATTTT. The chain combines TRBV5-4 with TRBJ1-3; TRBD1 aligns across 9 bases. J was trimmed by 0 bases and V by 0 bases; bases with no gene match: 13. Per the germline V gene, CDR1 is SGHNT and CDR2 is YYREEE (reference sequence). CDR3 length equals 20 residues.

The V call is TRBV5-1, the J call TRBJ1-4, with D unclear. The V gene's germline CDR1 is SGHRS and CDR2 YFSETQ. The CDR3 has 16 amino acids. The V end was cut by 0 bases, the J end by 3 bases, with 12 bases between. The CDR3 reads CASSLGMGSPNEKLFF. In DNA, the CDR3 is TGCGCCAGCAGCTTGGGTATGGGATCTCCTAATGAAAAACTGTTTTTT.

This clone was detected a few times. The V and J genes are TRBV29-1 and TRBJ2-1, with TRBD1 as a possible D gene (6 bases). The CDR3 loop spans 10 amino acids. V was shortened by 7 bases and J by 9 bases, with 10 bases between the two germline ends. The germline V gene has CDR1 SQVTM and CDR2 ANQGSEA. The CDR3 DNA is TGCAGCGATGTACAGGGTGAGCAGTTCTTC. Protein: CSDVQGEQFF.